This TCR beta chain was documented in a study of blood T cell repertoires in COVID-19. Study at large: COVID-19 samples collected from the United States, Italy and Spain covered acute and convalescent phases. In each case, the material was cDNA or gDNA derived from T cells, B-cell-depleted T cells, or PBMCs.

Trimming cost V 3 bases and J 5 bases, with 6 bases left between them. The CDR3 is 12 residues long. Germline-derived CDR1 and CDR2 are MDHEN and SYDVKM. In the study's own analysis: Amplification of reference gene primers provided the estimated nucleated cell counts. TCRdb's table, derived via immunoSEQ multiplex PCR, lists solely in-frame clones and lacks some. V and J calls and clone size are copied from that table; D and trimming were computed from the DNA. The table records about 32,000 clones, more than 80% of them present only once. This sequence joins TRBV28 and TRBJ2-3; the D is unclear. The TCR sequence derives from a man between 60 and 75 years old with active or convalescent COVID-19. Sequencing was performed on peripheral blood. CDR3 coding DNA: TGTGCCAGCAGTTTCCCGGGAGATACGCAGTATTTT. It specifies CASSFPGDTQYF.